A selection of T cell receptor beta chains follows, all from one sample in a study of blood T cell repertoires in COVID-19. The assay was immunoSEQ multiplex PCR, and TCRdb's table has in-frame clones only and misses some. The table shows about 170,000 clones, with about 91% occurring only once. Sequencing was done on a sample of PBMCs or T cells enriched from blood (not recorded which). The source is a young woman who had recovered from COVID-19. CDR3s include the opening cysteine and the closing phenylalanine or tryptophan. Each record gives: V gene, J gene, D gene, clone size, CDR3 DNA, CDR3 protein. The D gene is left open where the match is weak. Size values are once, few and many counts, or a class for expanded clones, and some rows have none.

V gene: TRBV30; J gene: TRBJ2-7; D gene: TRBD1; clone size: -; CDR3 DNA: TGTGCCTGGAGTGGGACAGGGGAATTCGAGCAGTACTTC; CDR3 protein: CAWSGTGEFEQYF
V gene: TRBV7-9; J gene: TRBJ1-3; D gene: -; clone size: -; CDR3 DNA: TGTGCCAGCAGCTTTGCGGGGGCTGGAAACACCATATATTTT; CDR3 protein: CASSFAGAGNTIYF
V gene: TRBV29-1; J gene: TRBJ2-5; D gene: -; clone size: -; CDR3 DNA: TGCAGCGTTACATCCGCAACAGGAACCCAAGAGACCCAGTACTTC; CDR3 protein: CSVTSATGTQETQYF
V gene: TRBV5-1; J gene: TRBJ2-1; D gene: TRBD1; clone size: -; CDR3 DNA: TGCGCCAGCAGCCGTGGGACAGGAGAATACAATGAGCAGTTCTTC; CDR3 protein: CASSRGTGEYNEQFF
V gene: TRBV4-3; J gene: TRBJ2-7; D gene: -; clone size: -; CDR3 DNA: TGCGCCAGCTCATACGATTCGGACAGAAACTACGAGCAGTACTTC; CDR3 protein: CASSYDSDRNYEQYF
V gene: TRBV15; J gene: TRBJ1-1; D gene: TRBD1; clone size: -; CDR3 DNA: TGTGCCACCAGCAGACCGACAGGGCGGAACACTGAAGCTTTCTTT; CDR3 protein: CATSRPTGRNTEAFF
V gene: TRBV5-1; J gene: TRBJ2-1; D gene: TRBD1; clone size: -; CDR3 DNA: TGCGCCAGCAGCACGGGACAGGGGGCCAATGATGAGCAGTTCTTC; CDR3 protein: CASSTGQGANDEQFF
V gene: TRBV5-6; J gene: TRBJ1-2; D gene: -; clone size: -; CDR3 DNA: TGTGCCAGCAGCTCCAGGGTCGGCTACACCTTC; CDR3 protein: CASSSRVGYTF
V gene: TRBV3-1/TRBV3-2; J gene: TRBJ2-5; D gene: -; clone size: once; CDR3 DNA: TGTGCCAGCAGCCGGCTCGTGGGGCGCGCGCAAGAGACCCAGTACTTC; CDR3 protein: CASSRLVGRAQETQYF
V gene: TRBV6-2/TRBV6-3; J gene: TRBJ2-5; D gene: TRBD2; clone size: -; CDR3 DNA: TGTGCCAGCAGTTACTCTAGCGGGAAGTACCAAGAGACCCAGTACTTC; CDR3 protein: CASSYSSGKYQETQYF
V gene: TRBV7-3; J gene: TRBJ2-2; D gene: TRBD2; clone size: -; CDR3 DNA: TGTGCCAGCAGCCCCGGGGGGTGGGACGGGAACACCGGGGAGCTGTTTTTT; CDR3 protein: CASSPGGWDGNTGELFF